Given below is one T cell receptor beta chain in context. In the authors' workflow: Amplified reference gene primers provided the basis for estimating nucleated cell counts. Generated by immunoSEQ multiplex PCR, the TCRdb table keeps only in-frame clones and is missing some. The D gene and trimming were derived from the DNA, and the V and J assignments and clone size from that table. The sample holds about 280,000 clones, roughly 80% seen once. Germline V CDR1 and CDR2: SGHNT, YYREEE (reference sequence). The ends were cut back, 0 bases at V and 4 bases at J, with 3 bases in the middle. The CDR3 has 12 residues. These data originate in a study of blood T cell repertoires in COVID-19. At the level of the study: The United States, Italy and Spain supplied acute and convalescent COVID-19 samples.

Study members were between 18 and 89 years old and lived in 20 to 25 US regions. The source of this sequence is a man in his forties who had been exposed to COVID-19. The source material was PBMCs or T cells enriched from blood (not recorded which). The chain is built from TRBV5-4 and TRBJ2-3; unclear D gene. The CDR3 coding sequence is TGTGCCAGCAGCTTGGACTCAGATACGCAGTATTTT. Encoded protein: CASSLDSDTQYF.